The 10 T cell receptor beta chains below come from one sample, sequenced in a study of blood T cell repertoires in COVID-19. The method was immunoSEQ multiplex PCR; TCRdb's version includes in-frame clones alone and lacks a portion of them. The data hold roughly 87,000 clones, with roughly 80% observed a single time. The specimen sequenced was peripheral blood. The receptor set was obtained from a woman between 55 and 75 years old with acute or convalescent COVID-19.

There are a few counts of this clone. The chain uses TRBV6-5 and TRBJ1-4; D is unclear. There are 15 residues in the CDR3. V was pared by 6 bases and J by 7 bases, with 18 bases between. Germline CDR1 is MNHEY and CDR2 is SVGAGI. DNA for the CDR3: TGTGCCAGCAGCCCGAAATTGACATTCCTTGAAAAACTGTTTTTT. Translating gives CASSPKLTFLEKLFF.

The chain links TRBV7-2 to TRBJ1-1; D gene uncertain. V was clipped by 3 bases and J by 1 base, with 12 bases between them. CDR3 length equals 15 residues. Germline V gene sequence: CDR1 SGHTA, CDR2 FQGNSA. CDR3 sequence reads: CASSLVGVTNTEAFF. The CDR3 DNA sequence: TGTGCCAGCAGCTTGGTGGGAGTAACGAACACTGAAGCTTTCTTT. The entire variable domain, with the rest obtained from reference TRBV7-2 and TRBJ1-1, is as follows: GAGVSQSPSNKVTEKGKDVELRCDPISGHTALYWYRQSLGQGLEFLIYFQGNSAPDKSGLPSDRFSAERTGGSVSTLTIQRTQQEDSAVYLCASSLVGVTNTEAFFGQGTRLTVV.

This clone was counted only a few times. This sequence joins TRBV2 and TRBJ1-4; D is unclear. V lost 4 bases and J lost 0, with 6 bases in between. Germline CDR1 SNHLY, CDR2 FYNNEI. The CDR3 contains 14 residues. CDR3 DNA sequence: TGTGCCAGCAGTGGGGGAGCAACTAATGAAAAACTGTTTTTT. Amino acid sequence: CASSGGATNEKLFF.

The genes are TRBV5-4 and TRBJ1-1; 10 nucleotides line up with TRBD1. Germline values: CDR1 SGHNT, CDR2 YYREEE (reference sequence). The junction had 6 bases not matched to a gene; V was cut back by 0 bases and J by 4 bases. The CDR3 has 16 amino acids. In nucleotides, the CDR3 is TGTGCCAGCAGCTTGGGGATTAGACAGGGGGCCACTGAAGCTTTCTTT. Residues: CASSLGIRQGATEAFF.

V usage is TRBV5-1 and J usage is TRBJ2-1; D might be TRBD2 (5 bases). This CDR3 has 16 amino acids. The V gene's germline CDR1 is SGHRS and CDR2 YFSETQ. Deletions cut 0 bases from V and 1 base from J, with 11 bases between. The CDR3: CASSLGVGGSYNEQFF. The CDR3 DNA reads TGCGCCAGCAGCTTGGGCGTTGGCGGGTCCTACAATGAGCAGTTCTTC. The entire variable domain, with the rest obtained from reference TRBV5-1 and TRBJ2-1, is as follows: KAGVTQTPRYLIKTRGQQVTLSCSPISGHRSVSWYQQTPGQGLQFLFEYFSETQRNKGNFPGRFSGRQFSNSRSEMNVSTLELGDSALYLCASSLGVGGSYNEQFFGPGTRLTVL.

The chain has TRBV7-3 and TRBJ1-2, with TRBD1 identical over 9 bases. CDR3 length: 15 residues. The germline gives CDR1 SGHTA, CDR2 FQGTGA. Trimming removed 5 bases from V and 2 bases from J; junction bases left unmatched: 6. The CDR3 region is CASSPGTGRNYGYTF. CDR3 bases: TGTGCCAGCAGCCCCGGGACAGGGAGAAACTATGGCTACACCTTC.

The CDR3 here is CASSQDRGLGTGELFF. The CDR3 bases are TGTGCCAGCAGTCAGGACAGGGGTCTCGGGACCGGGGAGCTGTTTTTT. V is TRBV6-6 and J is TRBJ2-2, with 9 bases matching TRBD1. Germline-derived CDR1 and CDR2 are MNHNY and SVGAGI (reference sequence). J lost 5 bases, V lost 5 bases, and 9 bases had no gene match. This CDR3 comprises 16 residues.

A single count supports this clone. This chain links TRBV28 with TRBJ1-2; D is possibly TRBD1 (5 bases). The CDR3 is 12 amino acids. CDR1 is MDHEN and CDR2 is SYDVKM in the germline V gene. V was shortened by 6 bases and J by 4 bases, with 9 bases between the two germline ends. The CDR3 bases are TGTGCCAGCAGGGCAGGGATCTATGGCTACACCTTC. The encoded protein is CASRAGIYGYTF.

This chain's CDR3 is CASSQSRPGDTQYF. CDR3 in DNA: TGTGCCAGCAGCCAGAGTCGACCGGGGGATACGCAGTATTTT. The J gene is TRBJ2-3, the V gene TRBV7-9; TRBD2 is a possible D gene (5 bases). Germline CDR1 reads SEHNR; CDR2 reads FQNEAQ (reference sequence). Trimming removed 5 bases from V and 6 bases from J, with 15 bases in between. This CDR3 has 14 amino acids.

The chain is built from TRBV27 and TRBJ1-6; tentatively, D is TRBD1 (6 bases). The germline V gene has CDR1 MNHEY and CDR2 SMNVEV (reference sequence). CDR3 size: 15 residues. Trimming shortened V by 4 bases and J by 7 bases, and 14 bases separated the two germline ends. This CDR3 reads CASSSGRGGNSPLHF. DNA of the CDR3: TGTGCCAGCAGTTCCGGGAGGGGGGGGAATTCACCCCTCCACTTT.